This T cell receptor (beta chain) emerged from a study of human thymus T cells. TCRdb's table, derived via immunoSEQ multiplex PCR, lists solely in-frame clones and lacks some. The sample carries tens of thousands of clones, around 94% recorded once. Having corrective surgery for congenital heart defects, healthy Finnish infants were the ones who donated. No fixed cell number was used; all available blood leukocytes supplied DNA. Sequencing was carried out using blood. This TCR derives from a boy under three years old with a congenital heart defect but otherwise immunologically healthy.

The CDR3 sequence: CASSQDVGTGRKLFF. In nucleotides, the CDR3 is TGCGCCAGCAGCCAAGATGTTGGGACAGGGCGAAAACTGTTTTTT. The gene calls are TRBV4-1 and TRBJ1-4; 9 nucleotides match TRBD1. The J segment lost 10 bases and the V segment lost 0 bases, leaving 6 bases of the junction unmatched. Germline assignment: CDR1 MGHRA and CDR2 YSYEKL. This CDR3 contains 15 residues.